This is a list of T cell receptor beta chains from one sample in a study of blood T cells in healthy people across ages. A single record per CDR3 protein comes from TCRdb applying MiXCR to the 5' RACE reads. The data show approximately 800,000 distinct CDR3 sequences, with roughly 53% seen just once and around 40% held by the top ten. Source material: blood. These receptors were collected from an elderly man in good health. Each CDR3 is given with its conserved first and last residue. Each record gives: D gene, J gene, clone size, V gene, CDR3 protein, CDR3 DNA. A D gene is named only where the DNA matches it firmly. Rows may omit the clone size; those that give it use once, few, many or a size class.

TRBD2	TRBJ2-1	few	TRBV12-3/TRBV12-4	CASTPSGRPSYNEQFF	TGTGCCAGCACCCCAAGCGGGAGACCCTCCTACAATGAGCAGTTCTTC
NA	TRBJ2-1	NA	TRBV6-5	CASSYSGGYNEQFF	TGTGCCAGCAGTTACTCGGGTGGATACAATGAGCAGTTCTTC
TRBD2	TRBJ2-7	few	TRBV5-6	CASALTGGGSYEQYF	TGTGCCAGCGCCCTGACCGGCGGGGGATCCTACGAGCAGTACTTC
TRBD2	TRBJ2-7	NA	TRBV12-3/TRBV12-4	CASSSGGLAGYEQYF	TGTGCCAGCAGTTCCGGAGGACTAGCGGGGTACGAGCAGTACTTC
NA	TRBJ2-4	NA	TRBV2	CASSGELRAKNIQYF	TGTGCCAGCAGTGGTGAATTGCGAGCCAAAAACATTCAGTACTTC
NA	TRBJ2-1	NA	TRBV12-3/TRBV12-4	CASTPGGEQFF	TGTGCCAGCACCCCCGGGGGTGAGCAGTTCTTC
NA	TRBJ1-2	many	TRBV7-2	CASSSPGLSYTF	TGTGCCAGCAGCTCCCCGGGACTTTCCTACACCTTC
TRBD1	TRBJ1-5	NA	TRBV6-2/TRBV6-3	CASSLHQGGLNQPQHF	TGTGCCAGCAGTCTACATCAGGGGGGTCTCAATCAGCCCCAGCATTTT
TRBD1	TRBJ2-7	few	TRBV24-1	CATRKPTGQGRSYEQYF	TGTGCCACCAGGAAGCCAACGGGACAGGGGCGATCCTACGAGCAGTACTTC
TRBD2	TRBJ2-3	NA	TRBV11-2	CASSSPGLVSTQYF	TGTGCCAGCAGCTCTCCGGGACTAGTCTCTACGCAGTATTTT
NA	TRBJ1-5	NA	TRBV18	CASSPSGDNQPQHF	TGTGCCAGCTCACCCTCGGGAGACAATCAGCCCCAGCATTTT
TRBD2	TRBJ2-3	few	TRBV20-1	CSAQGLAGDTDAQYF	TGCAGTGCCCAGGGACTAGCGGGAGACACAGATGCGCAGTATTTT
NA	TRBJ2-3	NA	TRBV7-8	CASGRDRYAYF	TGTGCCAGCGGGCGGGACAGATACGCGTATTTT
NA	TRBJ2-3	NA	TRBV7-3	CASSLTGGVDTQYF	TGTGCCAGCAGCTTAACCGGAGGAGTAGATACGCAGTATTTT
NA	TRBJ1-5	NA	TRBV4-1	CASSHPEYQPQHF	TGCGCCAGCAGCCATCCAGAGTATCAGCCCCAGCATTTT
NA	TRBJ2-5	NA	TRBV7-2	CASSPLIGGSQETQYF	TGTGCCAGCAGCCCATTAATTGGAGGGTCACAAGAGACCCAGTACTTC
NA	TRBJ1-2	NA	TRBV30	CAWTGTGIRYGYTF	TGTGCCTGGACCGGGACCGGGATTCGCTATGGCTACACCTTC
TRBD1	TRBJ2-7	few	TRBV5-1	CASRTGDEQYF	TGCGCCAGCAGGACAGGGGACGAGCAGTACTTC
NA	TRBJ2-7	NA	TRBV9	CASSAELVSYEQYF	TGTGCCAGCAGCGCCGAACTGGTCTCCTACGAGCAGTACTTC
TRBD1	TRBJ1-1	NA	TRBV7-9	CASSTRQGPNTEAFF	TGTGCCAGCAGCACGAGACAGGGTCCCAACACTGAAGCTTTCTTT
TRBD2	TRBJ2-2	NA	TRBV3-1	CASSPRLAGGPIGGELFF	TGTGCCAGCAGCCCGCGACTAGCGGGAGGGCCCATAGGCGGGGAGCTGTTTTTT
TRBD1	TRBJ1-6	few	TRBV2	CASSEYESGGTAYNSPLHF	TGTGCCAGCAGTGAATATGAATCAGGAGGGACAGCTTATAATTCACCCCTCCACTTT
TRBD2	TRBJ2-3	few	TRBV29-1	CSVEDPAGVRYAYF	TGCAGCGTTGAAGATCCAGCGGGAGTCAGATACGCGTATTTT
NA	TRBJ2-1	once	TRBV9	CASSVAHYNEQFF	TGTGCCAGCAGCGTAGCACACTACAATGAGCAGTTCTTC
NA	TRBJ2-5	NA	TRBV12-3/TRBV12-4	CASSLGRKETQYF	TGTGCCAGCAGTTTGGGGAGAAAAGAGACCCAGTACTTC
NA	TRBJ1-2	once	TRBV6-5	CASSYGGSMGYTF	TGTGCCAGCAGTTACGGCGGATCTATGGGCTACACCTTC
NA	TRBJ2-2	NA	TRBV7-2	CASSLDRIGELFF	TGTGCCAGCAGCTTAGATCGCATCGGGGAGCTGTTTTTT
NA	TRBJ2-1	NA	TRBV5-1	CASSIFWTPLSYNEQFF	TGCGCCAGCAGCATCTTCTGGACACCCCTCTCCTACAATGAGCAGTTCTTC
NA	TRBJ2-7	NA	TRBV2	CASSLDRKYEQYF	TGTGCCAGCAGCCTAGACAGGAAATACGAGCAGTACTTC
NA	TRBJ1-2	NA	TRBV14	CASSLLMTAGGYTF	TGTGCCAGCAGCCTATTGATGACGGCTGGCGGCTACACCTTC
NA	TRBJ2-1	NA	TRBV5-6	CASTLDFNEQFF	TGTGCCAGCACCTTAGACTTCAATGAGCAGTTCTTC
TRBD1	TRBJ1-2	NA	TRBV20-1	CSASKTGNYGYTF	TGCAGTGCTAGCAAGACAGGGAACTATGGCTACACCTTC
NA	TRBJ2-3	NA	TRBV7-9	CASMTGRTHRYAYF	TGTGCCAGCATGACGGGCAGGACCCACAGATACGCGTATTTT
NA	TRBJ2-5	few	TRBV7-2	CASSFRQGGGETQYF	TGTGCCAGCAGCTTTAGGCAGGGCGGAGGGGAGACCCAGTACTTC
TRBD2	TRBJ2-5	NA	TRBV9	CASSVVGEGETQYF	TGTGCCAGCAGCGTAGTAGGGGAGGGTGAGACCCAGTACTTC
TRBD1	TRBJ2-6	NA	TRBV30	CAWSAGTGGAGANVLTF	TGTGCCTGGAGTGCCGGGACAGGGGGCGCTGGGGCCAACGTCCTGACTTTC
TRBD2	TRBJ2-2	NA	TRBV9	CASSSPDGRNRELFF	TGTGCCAGCAGCTCCCCGGACGGGAGGAACCGGGAGCTGTTTTTT
NA	TRBJ1-1	NA	TRBV6-5	CASSRGQGEAFF	TGTGCCAGCAGCCGAGGGCAGGGAGAAGCTTTCTTT
NA	TRBJ2-7	few	TRBV3-1	CASSHGRGEQYF	TGTGCCAGCAGCCATGGGCGAGGTGAGCAGTACTTC
NA	TRBJ2-3	NA	TRBV5-1	CASRTQTSGGYAYF	TGCGCCAGCAGAACCCAAACGTCAGGTGGATACGCGTATTTT
TRBD1	TRBJ2-7	few	TRBV7-2	CASSPPGGSDTLYEQYF	TGTGCCAGCAGCCCCCCAGGGGGCTCAGACACTTTATACGAGCAGTACTTC
NA	TRBJ1-2	few	TRBV9	CASTQQGCGYTF	TGTGCCAGCACCCAACAGGGATGTGGCTACACCTTC
NA	TRBJ1-2	NA	TRBV9	CASSADPGPPGGYTF	TGTGCCAGCAGCGCAGACCCGGGACCCCCTGGAGGCTACACCTTC
TRBD2	TRBJ2-7	few	TRBV6-5	CASSYSRVAGAPYEQYF	TGTGCCAGCAGTTACTCTAGGGTAGCGGGAGCCCCCTACGAGCAGTACTTC
TRBD1	TRBJ1-2	NA	TRBV6-5	CASSSPRTGLHYGYTF	TGTGCCAGCAGTTCGCCTCGGACAGGACTACACTATGGCTACACCTTC
TRBD2	TRBJ2-7	NA	TRBV7-8	CASSLRPSGIYEQYF	TGTGCCAGCAGCTTAAGGCCAAGCGGGATATACGAGCAGTACTTC
NA	TRBJ2-1	NA	TRBV20-1	CSVKRRYNEQFF	TGCAGTGTAAAAAGGCGGTACAATGAGCAGTTCTTC
TRBD1	TRBJ2-7	NA	TRBV13	CASSSRTGVLTYEQYF	TGTGCCAGCAGCTCGCGAACAGGGGTCCTTACCTACGAGCAGTACTTC
TRBD1	TRBJ2-5	few	TRBV10-3	CAISRQGYQETQYF	TGTGCCATCAGCCGACAGGGGTACCAAGAGACCCAGTACTTC
NA	TRBJ2-7	few	TRBV3-1	CASSQAAAAEQYF	TGTGCCAGCAGCCAAGCGGCGGCGGCCGAGCAGTACTTC
TRBD2	TRBJ2-1	NA	TRBV6-4	CASSDSRLAGGYNEQFF	TGTGCCAGCAGTGACTCAAGACTAGCGGGAGGCTACAATGAGCAGTTCTTC
NA	TRBJ2-7	NA	TRBV5-1	CASSGGLIYEQYF	TGCGCCAGCAGTGGGGGGCTGATCTACGAGCAGTACTTC
TRBD1	TRBJ1-6	few	TRBV25-1	CASSPTGGGSPLHF	TGTGCCAGCAGTCCGACAGGGGGTGGGTCACCCCTCCACTTT